This T cell receptor (beta chain) was recorded in a study of control samples from healthy donors and cancer patients. This CDR3 is built from 17 residues. Looked up from germline, CDR1 is SGHVS and CDR2 is FQNEAQ. Trimming cost V 7 bases and J 3 bases; bases outside gene matches: 10. Libraries were prepared by immunoSEQ multiplex PCR; TCRdb keeps only in-frame clonotypes and omits some of them. The table lists approximately 69,000 clones, about nine tenths of them singletons, with around 5.5% in the top ten. This TCR was recovered from a man aged 55 to 70 with colorectal cancer. The chain recombines TRBV7-8 with TRBJ2-3, with 13 nucleotides matching TRBD2. The source material was PBMCs. The CDR3 DNA is TGTGCCAGCACCCTATTGGGACTAGCGGGGCCAACAGATACGCAGTATTTT. It is translated as CASTLLGLAGPTDTQYF. The complete variable domain, with remaining parts taken from reference TRBV7-8 and TRBJ2-3, reads GAGVSQSPRYKVAKRGQDVALRCDPISGHVSLFWYQQALGQGPEFLTYFQNEAQLDKSGLPSDRFFAERPEGSVSTLKIQRTQQEDSAVYLCASTLLGLAGPTDTQYFGPGTRLTVL.